This TCR beta chain is from a study of blood T cell repertoires in COVID-19. V dropped 4 bases and J dropped 1; count of bases not matched to a gene: 2. Germline CDR1 and CDR2: MGHRA and YSYEKL. The CDR3 is 14 amino acids. This clone was found once. The protocol was immunoSEQ multiplex PCR, while the TCRdb copy is restricted to in-frame clones and leaves out a portion. In the table there are 200,000 to 250,000 clones, roughly 85% of which are singletons. The specimen was peripheral blood. The rearrangement uses TRBV4-1 and TRBJ1-1, with TRBD1 matching over 8 bases. This receptor was taken from a woman of 80 years or more with acute or convalescent COVID-19. The CDR3 coding sequence is TGCGCCAGCAGCCTACAGGGGGGGAACACTGAAGCTTTCTTT. This translates into CASSLQGGNTEAFF.